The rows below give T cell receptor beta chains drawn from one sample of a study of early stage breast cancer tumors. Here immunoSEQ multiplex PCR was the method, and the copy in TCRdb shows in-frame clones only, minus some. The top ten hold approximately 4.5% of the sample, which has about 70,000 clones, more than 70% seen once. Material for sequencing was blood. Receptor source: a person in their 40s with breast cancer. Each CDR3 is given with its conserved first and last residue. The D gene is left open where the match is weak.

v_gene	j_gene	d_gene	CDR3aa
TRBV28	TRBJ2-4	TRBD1	CASKTGGNIQYF
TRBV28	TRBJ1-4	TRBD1	CASSLMGTGLATNEKLFF
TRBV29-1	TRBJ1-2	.	CSVSRAGYGYTF
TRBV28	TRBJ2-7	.	CASSFSMGGEQYF
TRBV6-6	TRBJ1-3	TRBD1	CASSLDGTGFGNTIYF
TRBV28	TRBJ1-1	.	CASGGGVGGTEAFF
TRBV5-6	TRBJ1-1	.	CASSLEGTTEAFF
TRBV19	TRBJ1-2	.	CASTTLDRNYGYTF
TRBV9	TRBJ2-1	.	CASSWGDYPYNEQFF
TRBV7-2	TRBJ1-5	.	CASSLGPREYQPQHF
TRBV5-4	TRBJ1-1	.	CASSLAGNTEAFF
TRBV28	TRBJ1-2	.	CASSFSGRGYTF
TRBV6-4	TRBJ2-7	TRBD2	CASVSGTLLEQYF
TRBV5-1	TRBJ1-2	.	CASSFGTEGYGYTF
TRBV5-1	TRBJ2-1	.	CASSLENEQFF
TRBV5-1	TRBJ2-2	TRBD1	CASSLGTGYLVGELFF